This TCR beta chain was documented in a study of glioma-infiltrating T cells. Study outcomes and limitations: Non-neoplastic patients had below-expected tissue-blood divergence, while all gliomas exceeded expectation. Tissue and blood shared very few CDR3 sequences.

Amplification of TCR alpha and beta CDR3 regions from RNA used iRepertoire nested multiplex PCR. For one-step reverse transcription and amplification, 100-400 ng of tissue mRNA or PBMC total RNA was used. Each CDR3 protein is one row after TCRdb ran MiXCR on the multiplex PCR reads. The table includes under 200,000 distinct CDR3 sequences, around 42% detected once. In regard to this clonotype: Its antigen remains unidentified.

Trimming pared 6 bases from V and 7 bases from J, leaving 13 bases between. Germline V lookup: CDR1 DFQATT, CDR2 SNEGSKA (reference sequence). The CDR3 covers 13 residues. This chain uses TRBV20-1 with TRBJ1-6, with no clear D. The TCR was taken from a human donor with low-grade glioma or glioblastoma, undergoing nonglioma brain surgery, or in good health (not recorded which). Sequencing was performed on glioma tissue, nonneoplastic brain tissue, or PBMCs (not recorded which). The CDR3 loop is CSALVEYNSPLHF. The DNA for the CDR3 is TGCAGTGCCCTGGTGGAATACAATTCACCCCTCCACTTT.